The subject of this entry is one T cell receptor beta chain. Its antigen is unidentified. These data come from a study of T cell responses to AZD1222 COVID-19 vaccine. Study context: Second-dose timings of about 4 or about 12 weeks were pooled. Overall study results and limits: In the spike-specific TCR repertoire, nearly half reportedly target unmutated variant regions. Spike-specific TCRs gained breadth and depth after people received two AZD1222 doses.

Only in-frame clones appear in the TCRdb table, and some are missing; sequencing was by immunoSEQ multiplex PCR. The sample comprises tens of thousands of clones, about 82% of which are singletons, and roughly 8.7% rests with the top ten. Trimming cost V 5 bases and J 0 bases; bases outside gene matches: 4. Germline loops: CDR1 LNHDA, CDR2 SQIVND (reference sequence). CDR3 length equals 18 residues. This rearrangement joins TRBV19 to TRBJ2-1; TRBD2 agrees at 16 bases. The sequence was obtained from an adult in good health. The source material was peripheral blood, sampled on day 0 of AZD1222 vaccination. CDR3 nucleotides: TGTGCCAGTAGTGGGGGACTAGCGGGAGGGAGCTCCTACAATGAGCAGTTCTTC. Its translation is CASSGGLAGGSSYNEQFF.